The TCR beta chain under discussion was sequenced for a study of blood T cell repertoires in COVID-19. Overall study context: Whether acute or convalescent, the COVID-19 samples came from the United States, Italy and Spain.

Concerning this clone itself: An end of the junction does not agree with germline; a read error may underlie this.

As processed by the authors: Reference gene primer amplification gave nucleated cell count estimates. Some clones are missing from TCRdb's copy, which holds only in-frame ones; the method was immunoSEQ multiplex PCR. V and J calls and clone size are as listed in that table; D and trimming were resolved from the DNA. The top ten clones hold roughly 3.2% of a sample with about 190,000 clones, 65% to 85% of them seen once. In terms of age and location, participants ranged from about 18 to 95 years and lived in about two dozen US areas. Cohort 3 recovered donors had two negative PCRs, clearance, or symptom resolution. From germline, CDR1 is WSHSY and CDR2 SAAADI. The CDR3 is made up of 14 amino acids.

The specimen was PBMCs or T cells enriched from blood (not recorded which). The genes are TRBV10-2 and TRBJ1-1; 8 nucleotides match TRBD1. This TCR came from a woman aged 25 to 39 who had recovered from COVID-19. This chain's CDR3 is CASEQGGLNTEAFF. CDR3 nucleotides: TGCGCCAGCGAACAGGGGGGTCTGAATACTGAAGCTTTCTTT.